This T cell receptor (beta chain) was documented in a study of regulatory T cells in long-lasting Graves disease. Study-wide results and limits: TRBV28, TRBJ1-2 and TRBJ2-5 were favored in persistent disease.

The sample holds a few counts of this clonotype. What it recognizes is unknown. The TCR beta library used iRepertoire HTBI primers with Arm-PCR amplification of CDR3. TCRdb re-called the multiplex PCR reads with MiXCR, one entry per CDR3 protein. The data show some 370,000 distinct CDR3 sequences, with less than 30% seen just once and 28% held by the top ten. V lost 7 bases, J lost 6 bases, and 9 bases stayed unmatched. The CDR3 loop spans 12 amino acids. Germline V CDR1 and CDR2: SQVTM, ANQGSEA. Time point in this sample: persistent/refractory GD, antithyroid drugs over 5 years with positive TRAb. PBMCs provided the RNA from which the TCR library was made.

The clonotype comes from a woman in her forties with Graves disease. The sequencing here drew on peripheral blood mononuclear cells (PBMCs), taken when the disease was refractory, from a patient treated with antithyroid drugs. V gene TRBV29-1 combines with J gene TRBJ2-7; TRBD2 matches at 7 bases. CDR3 region: CSGGGSPSEQYF. In DNA form, the CDR3 reads TGCAGCGGGGGCGGGAGCCCGTCCGAGCAGTACTTC.